The 19 T cell receptor beta chains in this list originate from one sample, sequenced in a study of Ad26.COV2.S vaccination and SARS-CoV-2 variants. Noted treatment: 15 to 20 received Ad26.COV2.S at low or high dose, single or two shots; 5 received placebo; per-sample allocation not given. Vaccine and placebo recipients were sampled on day 63 after the first injection. Sequencing used immunoSEQ multiplex PCR; TCRdb keeps in-frame clones, though not all of them. The sample includes about 410,000 clones, about 89% of them seen just once. The sample here was peripheral blood, taken in a trial of Ad26.COV2.S vaccine versus placebo. The source is a person between 18 and 60 years old who received the Ad26.COV2.S COVID-19 vaccine or a placebo.

This clone appeared once. This chain links TRBV7-2 with TRBJ2-4; possible D gene TRBD1, 6 bases. Germline lookup yields CDR1 SGHTA and CDR2 FQGNSA. The CDR3 is 15 amino acids. V was pared by 1 base and J by 6 bases, with 13 bases between. As DNA, the CDR3 is TGTGCCAGCAGCTTAGATGCAGGGGTGGGAAACATTCAGTACTTC. This encodes CASSLDAGVGNIQYF. The complete variable domain, with remaining parts taken from reference TRBV7-2 and TRBJ2-4, reads GAGVSQSPSNKVTEKGKDVELRCDPISGHTALYWYRQSLGQGLEFLIYFQGNSAPDKSGLPSDRFSAERTGGSVSTLTIQRTQQEDSAVYLCASSLDAGVGNIQYFGAGTRLSVL.

This clone was counted a few times. The chain links TRBV7-9 to TRBJ1-2, with 8 bases that match TRBD1. Germline CDR1 is SEHNR and CDR2 is FQNEAQ (reference sequence). This CDR3 comprises 13 residues. V shed 5 bases, J shed 6 bases, and the junction held 5 bases outside the gene matches. The CDR3 DNA follows: TGTGCCAGCAGCCCCCGGACAGGGCATGGCTACACCTTC. Its protein product is CASSPRTGHGYTF.

The rearrangement uses TRBV21-1 and TRBJ2-7. TRBV21-1 is described as a pseudogene. There are 14 residues in the CDR3. The CDR3 loop reads CARATEGAGAEQYF. CDR3 in DNA: TGTGCCAGAGCTACGGAGGGGGCGGGAGCCGAGCAGTACTTC.

This sequence joins TRBV7-2 and TRBJ2-1, with 9 bases matching TRBD2. The CDR3 is 17 residues long. Germline V gene sequence: CDR1 SGHTA, CDR2 FQGNSA. V dropped 2 bases and J dropped 4; count of bases not matched to a gene: 9. CDR3 coding DNA: TGTGCCAGCAGCTTAAGGGGCGGGAGGGCCTCGTACAATGAGCAGTTCTTC. Amino acids: CASSLRGGRASYNEQFF.

Only one count was recorded for this clone. The CDR3 coding sequence is TGTGCCAGCAGTTTCTGGGGGCAGGAGACCCAGTACTTC. Protein sequence: CASSFWGQETQYF. This chain links TRBV28 with TRBJ2-5; TRBD1 is a possible D gene (6 bases). V was shortened by 3 bases and J by 5 bases, with 10 bases between the two germline ends. This CDR3 has 13 residues. Germline values: CDR1 MDHEN, CDR2 SYDVKM.

The chain employs TRBV11-3 and TRBJ1-5; D remains ambiguous. The ends were cut back, 2 bases at V and 7 bases at J, with 9 bases in the middle. The germline gives CDR1 SGHNT, CDR2 YENEEA. The CDR3 covers 13 residues. The CDR3: CASSLNVRQPQHF. CDR3 sequence (DNA): TGTGCCAGCAGCTTAAACGTTCGACAGCCCCAGCATTTT.

The chain recombines TRBV7-9 with TRBJ2-7, with 7 bases that match TRBD2. Germline lookup yields CDR1 SEHNR and CDR2 FQNEAQ (reference sequence). The CDR3 has 12 amino acids. Trimming cost V 5 bases and J 4 bases; bases outside gene matches: 2. The CDR3 reads CASSRGVYEQYF. The CDR3 region has the DNA TGTGCCAGCAGCCGGGGGGTGTACGAGCAGTACTTC.

Here the CDR3 DNA reads TGTGCCAGCAGCGGGGTTTTCGGGGGCTACACCTTC. The encoded protein is CASSGVFGGYTF. V gene TRBV12-3 or TRBV12-4 combines with J gene TRBJ1-2; D not certain. V lost 6 bases to trimming and J lost 8 bases, with 13 bases between them. The CDR3 is made up of 12 amino acids.

The chain recombines TRBV27 with TRBJ2-7; 8 nucleotides match TRBD2. The CDR3 loop spans 18 amino acids. V shed 2 bases, J shed 7 bases, and the junction held 19 bases outside the gene matches. Germline CDR1 is MNHEY and CDR2 is SMNVEV (reference sequence). The CDR3 loop is CASSLPPPRVAGSGEQYF. CDR3 nucleotide sequence: TGTGCCAGCAGTTTACCGCCCCCCCGGGTAGCGGGAAGTGGGGAGCAGTACTTC.

This clone was found once. The chain uses TRBV3-1 (or the pseudogene TRBV3-2) and TRBJ2-2, with D possibly being TRBD2 (5 bases). This CDR3 spans 17 amino acids. Germline-derived CDR1 and CDR2 are LGHDT and YNNKEL (reference sequence). Trimming took off 2 bases at V and 8 bases at J, with 21 bases between the two ends. The CDR3 reads CASSQLTSTLLAGELFF. The CDR3 bases are TGTGCCAGCAGCCAATTGACGAGCACTCTGCTAGCTGGGGAGCTGTTTTTT.

Only one count was recorded for this clone. This chain connects TRBV3-1 (or the pseudogene TRBV3-2) to TRBJ1-1, with no clear D. Trimming left V 4 bases short and J 3 bases short, with 6 bases between. The V gene's germline CDR1 is LGHDT and CDR2 YNNKEL (reference sequence). This CDR3 contains 12 residues. CDR3 loop: CASSPGDTEAFF. The CDR3 bases are TGTGCCAGCAGCCCCGGGGACACTGAAGCTTTCTTT.

V and J are TRBV15 and TRBJ2-1; D is undetermined. The ends were cut back, 2 bases at V and 6 bases at J, with 8 bases in the middle. The CDR3 is made up of 13 amino acids. The V gene's germline CDR1 is LNHNV and CDR2 YYDKDF (reference sequence). CDR3 coding DNA: TGTGCCACCAGCAGAAAGCTAGGCAATGAGCAGTTCTTC. It is translated as CATSRKLGNEQFF.

This chain links TRBV30 with TRBJ2-3, with TRBD2 identical over 9 bases. The CDR3 runs 16 residues. After removal of 0 bases from V and 2 bases from J, the junction contained 6 bases not matched to a gene. CDR1 is GTSNPN and CDR2 is SVGIG in the germline V gene (reference sequence). In DNA, the CDR3 is TGTGCCTGGAGTGTCGCGACTAGCGGTTTCACAGATACGCAGTATTTT. Its translation is CAWSVATSGFTDTQYF.

This clone appeared a few times. This sequence joins TRBV11-2 and TRBJ2-1, with 7 bases that match TRBD1. This CDR3 region has 14 residues. J was trimmed by 6 bases and V by 4 bases; bases with no gene match: 6. Germline V CDR1 and CDR2: SGHAT, FQNNGV. CDR3 loop: CASSSGQVLNEQFF. The CDR3 DNA reads TGTGCCAGCAGCTCTGGACAGGTCCTCAATGAGCAGTTCTTC.

The chain employs TRBV27 and TRBJ2-1; D unclear. Trimming pared 6 bases from V and 4 bases from J, leaving 16 bases between. Germline V gene lookup returns CDR1 MNHEY and CDR2 SMNVEV (reference sequence). The CDR3 runs to 15 residues. CDR3 amino acids: CASRAALWRYNEQFF. The CDR3 DNA is TGTGCCAGCAGGGCGGCGTTGTGGAGATACAATGAGCAGTTCTTC.

This clone is a singleton in its sample. The chain joins TRBV7-8 to TRBJ1-5, with D unclear. The germline gives CDR1 SGHVS, CDR2 FQNEAQ. V lost 5 bases to trimming and J lost 1 base, with 6 bases between them. The CDR3 spans 13 residues. CDR3 region: CASSRASNQPQHF. The CDR3 region has the DNA TGTGCCAGCAGCCGGGCCAGCAATCAGCCCCAGCATTTT. Full variable domain (missing parts from reference TRBV7-8 and TRBJ1-5): GAGVSQSPRYKVAKRGQDVALRCDPISGHVSLFWYQQALGQGPEFLTYFQNEAQLDKSGLPSDRFFAERPEGSVSTLKIQRTQQEDSAVYLCASSRASNQPQHFGDGTRLSIL.

The chain joins TRBV7-2 to TRBJ2-2; D is unclear. In germline, CDR1 is SGHTA, CDR2 FQGNSA. CDR3 length equals 12 residues. With 3 bases removed from V and 4 bases from J, the gap between germline ends came to 3 bases. Here the CDR3 reads CASSFGTGELFF. CDR3 nucleotides: TGTGCCAGCAGCTTCGGCACCGGGGAGCTGTTTTTT.

The V gene is TRBV30, the J gene TRBJ1-5, with TRBD1 as a possible D gene (5 bases). The CDR3 sequence is 13 residues long. The V and J ends lost 5 bases and 4 bases respectively, with 12 bases between them. Germline V CDR1 and CDR2: GTSNPN, SVGIG (reference sequence). CDR3 region: CAWGRERNQPQHF. In nucleotides, the CDR3 is TGTGCCTGGGGCAGGGAGAGGAATCAGCCCCAGCATTTT. Variable domain in full (rest from reference TRBV30 and TRBJ1-5): SQTIHQWPATLVQPVGSPLSLECTVEGTSNPNLYWYRQAAGRGLQLLFYSVGIGQISSEVPQNLSASRPQDRQFILSSKKLLLSDSGFYLCAWGRERNQPQHFGDGTRLSIL.

V and J are TRBV6-2 or TRBV6-3 and TRBJ2-5; TRBD2 matches 8 bases. V shed 2 bases, J shed 7 bases, and the junction held 6 bases outside the gene matches. The germline V gene encodes CDR1 MNHEY and CDR2 SVGEGT. CDR3 length: 14 residues. The DNA for the CDR3 is TGTGCCAGCAGTTACCCGACTAGCGCGGGGACCCAGTACTTC. It yields the protein CASSYPTSAGTQYF.